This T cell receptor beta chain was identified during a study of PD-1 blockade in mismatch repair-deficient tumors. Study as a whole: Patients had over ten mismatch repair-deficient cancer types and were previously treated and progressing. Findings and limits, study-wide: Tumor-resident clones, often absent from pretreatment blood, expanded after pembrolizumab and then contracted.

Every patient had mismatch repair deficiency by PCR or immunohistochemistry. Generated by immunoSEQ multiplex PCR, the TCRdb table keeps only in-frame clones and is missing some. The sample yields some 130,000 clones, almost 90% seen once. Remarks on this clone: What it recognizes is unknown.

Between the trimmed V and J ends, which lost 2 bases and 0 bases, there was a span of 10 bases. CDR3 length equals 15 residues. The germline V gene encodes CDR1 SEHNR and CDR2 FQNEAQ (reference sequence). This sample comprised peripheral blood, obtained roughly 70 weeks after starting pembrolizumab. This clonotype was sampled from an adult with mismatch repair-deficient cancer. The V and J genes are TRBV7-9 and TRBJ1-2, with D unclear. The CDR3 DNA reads TGTGCCAGCAGCTTAACGACGGAAACTAACTATGGCTACACCTTC. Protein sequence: CASSLTTETNYGYTF.